What follows are 7 T cell receptor beta chains derived from one specimen sequenced in a study of CXCR3-negative and CXCR3-positive naive CD8 T cells. Study-wide findings and caveats: Comparison of naive cells showed more hydrophobic TRB CDR3s in CXCR3-positive than in CXCR3-negative naive cells.

The libraries of TRB cDNA were prepared using 5' RACE with UMI labels. TCRdb re-analyzed the 5' RACE reads; it lists each CDR3 protein once, without DNA. This listing includes some 120,000 distinct CDR3 sequences. The antigens these receptors bind are not known. The source material was naive CXCR3+ CD8+ T cells from blood. The sample's subset: CD45RO-CCR7+CD27+CD95- naive CD8+ T cells expressing CXCR3 (TNR3+). These receptors all stem from a human donor in good health. Some clones in this sample may be carry-over from other donors' samples.

This chain joins TRBV11-2 and TRBJ2-5. This CDR3 has 12 amino acids. Germline V lookup: CDR1 SGHAT, CDR2 FQNNGV. The chain's CDR3 is CASSSLESTQYF.

This rearrangement joins TRBV29-1 to TRBJ2-7; there is no DNA to check the TCRdb D call of TRBD1. Per germline, CDR1 SQVTM and CDR2 ANQGSEA. The CDR3 length is 15 residues. CDR3 loop: CSVAPPGQGPYEQYF.

The genes are TRBV12-3 or TRBV12-4 and TRBJ1-5. This CDR3 has 15 residues. The chain's CDR3 is CASSFSDLSNQPQHF.

V is TRBV11-2 and J is TRBJ2-3; TCRdb lists TRBD1, though no DNA is available to test this call. Germline V gives CDR1 SGHAT, CDR2 FQNNGV. The CDR3 totals 18 residues. The CDR3 sequence is CASSLRRTDLASTDTQYF.

V is TRBV12-3 or TRBV12-4 and J is TRBJ2-5; TCRdb returns TRBD1, unconfirmable since there is no DNA. This CDR3 contains 14 residues. CDR3 region: CASSGTGKGETQYF.

The chain uses TRBV19 and TRBJ2-6; TCRdb's D call of TRBD2 is untestable without DNA. This CDR3 has 21 residues. Germline assignment: CDR1 LNHDA and CDR2 SQIVND (reference sequence). The CDR3 loop is CASSIWPWEGGRGSGANVLTF.

J is TRBJ2-7 and V is TRBV15; as DNA is missing, the TRBD1 call by TCRdb cannot be tested. The CDR3 totals 14 residues. CDR1 and CDR2 from the germline V gene are LNHNV and YYDKDF (reference sequence). The CDR3 here is CATSREGQGYEQYF.